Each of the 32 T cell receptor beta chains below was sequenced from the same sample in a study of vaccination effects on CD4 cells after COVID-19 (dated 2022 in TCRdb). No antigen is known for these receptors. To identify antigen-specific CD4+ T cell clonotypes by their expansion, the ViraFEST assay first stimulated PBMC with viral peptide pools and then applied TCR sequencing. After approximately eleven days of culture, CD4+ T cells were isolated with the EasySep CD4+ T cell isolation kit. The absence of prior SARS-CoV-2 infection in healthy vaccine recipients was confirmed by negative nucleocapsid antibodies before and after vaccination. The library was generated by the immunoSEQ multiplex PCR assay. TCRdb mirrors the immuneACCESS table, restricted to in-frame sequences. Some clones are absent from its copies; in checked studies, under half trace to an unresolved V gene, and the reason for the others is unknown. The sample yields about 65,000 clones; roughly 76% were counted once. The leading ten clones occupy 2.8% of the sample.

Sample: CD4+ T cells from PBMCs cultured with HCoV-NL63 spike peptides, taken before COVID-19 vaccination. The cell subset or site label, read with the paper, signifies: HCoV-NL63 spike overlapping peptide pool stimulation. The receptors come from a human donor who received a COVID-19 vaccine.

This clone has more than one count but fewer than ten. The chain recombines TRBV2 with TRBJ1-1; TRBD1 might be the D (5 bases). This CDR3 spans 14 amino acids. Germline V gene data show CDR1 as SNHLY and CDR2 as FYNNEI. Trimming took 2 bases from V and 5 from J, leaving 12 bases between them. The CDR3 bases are TGTGCCAGCAGTGAATTGGAAGGGGAAACTGAAGCTTTCTTT. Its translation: CASSELEGETEAFF.

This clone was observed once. As DNA, the CDR3 is TGTGCCAGTAGTATTAAACAGGGTGGGACCACTGAAGCTTTCTTT. It is translated as CASSIKQGGTTEAFF. The rearrangement joins TRBV19 to TRBJ1-1; D is possibly TRBD1 (6 bases). Trimming took off 3 bases at V and 4 bases at J, with 15 bases between the two ends. Germline V gives CDR1 LNHDA, CDR2 SQIVND (reference sequence). CDR3 length: 15 amino acids.

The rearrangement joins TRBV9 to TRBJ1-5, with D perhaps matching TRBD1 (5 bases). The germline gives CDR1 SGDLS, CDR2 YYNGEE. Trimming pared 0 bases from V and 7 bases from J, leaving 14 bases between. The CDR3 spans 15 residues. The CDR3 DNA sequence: TGTGCCAGCAGCGTAGGTTGGGGGGGTCGGCAGCCCCAGCATTTT. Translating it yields CASSVGWGGRQPQHF. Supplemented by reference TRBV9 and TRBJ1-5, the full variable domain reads DSGVTQTPKHLITATGQRVTLRCSPRSGDLSVYWYQQSLDQGLQFLIQYYNGEERAKGNILERFSAQQFPDLHSELNLSSLELGDSALYFCASSVGWGGRQPQHFGDGTRLSIL.

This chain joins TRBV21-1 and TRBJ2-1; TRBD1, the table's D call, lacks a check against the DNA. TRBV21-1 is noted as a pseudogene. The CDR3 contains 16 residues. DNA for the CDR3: TGTGCCAGCAGCAAGACGTACCGGAAGCAGGGCAATGAGCAGTTCTTC. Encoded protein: CASSKTYRKQGNEQFF.

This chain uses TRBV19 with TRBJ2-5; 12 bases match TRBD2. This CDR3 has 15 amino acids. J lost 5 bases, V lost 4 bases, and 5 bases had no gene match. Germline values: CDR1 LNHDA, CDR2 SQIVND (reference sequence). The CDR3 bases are TGTGCCAGTAGTACACTAGCGGGGGGACGGGAGACCCAGTACTTC. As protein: CASSTLAGGRETQYF. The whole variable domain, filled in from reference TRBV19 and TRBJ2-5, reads DGGITQSPKYLFRKEGQNVTLSCEQNLNHDAMYWYRQDPGQGLRLIYYSQIVNDFQKGDIAEGYSVSREKKESFPLTVTSAQKNPTAFYLCASSTLAGGRETQYFGPGTRLLVL.

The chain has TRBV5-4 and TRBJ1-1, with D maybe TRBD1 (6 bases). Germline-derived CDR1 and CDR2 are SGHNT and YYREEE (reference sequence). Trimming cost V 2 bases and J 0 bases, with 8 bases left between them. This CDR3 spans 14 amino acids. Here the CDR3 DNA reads TGTGCCAGCAGCTTCGACAGGCTGAACACTGAAGCTTTCTTT. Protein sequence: CASSFDRLNTEAFF.

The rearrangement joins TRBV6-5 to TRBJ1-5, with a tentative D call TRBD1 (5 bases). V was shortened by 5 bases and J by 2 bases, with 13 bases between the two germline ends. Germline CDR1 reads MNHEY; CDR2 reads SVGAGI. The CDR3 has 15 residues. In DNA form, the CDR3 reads TGTGCCAGCAGTCGAGGGGTGTCTGGCAATCAGCCCCAGCATTTT. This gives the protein CASSRGVSGNQPQHF.

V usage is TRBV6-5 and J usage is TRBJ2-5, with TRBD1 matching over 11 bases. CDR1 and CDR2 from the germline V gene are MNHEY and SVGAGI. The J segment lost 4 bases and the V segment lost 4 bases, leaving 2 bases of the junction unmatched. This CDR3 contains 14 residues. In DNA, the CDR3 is TGTGCCAGCAGTTCGGGACAGGGGGGAGAGACCCAGTACTTC. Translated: CASSSGQGGETQYF.

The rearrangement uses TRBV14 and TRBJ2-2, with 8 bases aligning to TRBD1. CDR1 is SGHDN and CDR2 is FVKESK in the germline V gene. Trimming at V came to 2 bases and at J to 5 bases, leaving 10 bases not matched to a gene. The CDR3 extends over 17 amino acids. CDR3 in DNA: TGTGCCAGCAGCCAATCCCTTACAGGGGGAAGGACCGGGGAGCTGTTTTTT. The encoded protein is CASSQSLTGGRTGELFF.

The CDR3 nucleotides are TGCGCCAGCAGACGGGGACAGGGGGCAGGGAATGAGCAGTTCTTC. Amino acids: CASRRGQGAGNEQFF. The chain recombines TRBV5-1 with TRBJ2-1; 12 bases are shared with TRBD1. Trimming cost V 5 bases and J 7 bases; bases outside gene matches: 7. Per germline, CDR1 SGHRS and CDR2 YFSETQ. The CDR3 has 15 residues.

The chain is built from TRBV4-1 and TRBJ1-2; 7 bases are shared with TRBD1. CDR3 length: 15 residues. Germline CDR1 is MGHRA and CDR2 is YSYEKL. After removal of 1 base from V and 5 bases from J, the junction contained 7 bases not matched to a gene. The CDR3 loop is CASSQGDSGVYGYTF. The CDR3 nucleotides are TGCGCCAGCAGCCAAGGGGACAGCGGAGTATATGGCTACACCTTC.

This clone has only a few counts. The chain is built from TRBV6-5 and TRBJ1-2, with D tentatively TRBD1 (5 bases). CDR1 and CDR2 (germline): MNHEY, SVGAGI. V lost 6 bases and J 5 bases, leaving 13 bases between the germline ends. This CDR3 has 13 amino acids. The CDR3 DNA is TGTGCCAGCAGCTGGGACCGACTTTATGGCTACACCTTC. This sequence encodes CASSWDRLYGYTF.

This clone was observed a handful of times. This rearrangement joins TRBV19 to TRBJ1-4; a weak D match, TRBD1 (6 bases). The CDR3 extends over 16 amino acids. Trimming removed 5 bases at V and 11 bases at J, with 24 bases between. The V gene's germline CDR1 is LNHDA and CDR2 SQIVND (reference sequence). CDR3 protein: CASSGDSRGSYLKLFF. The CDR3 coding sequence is TGTGCCAGTAGTGGCGACTCCAGGGGAAGTTACTTGAAACTGTTTTTT.

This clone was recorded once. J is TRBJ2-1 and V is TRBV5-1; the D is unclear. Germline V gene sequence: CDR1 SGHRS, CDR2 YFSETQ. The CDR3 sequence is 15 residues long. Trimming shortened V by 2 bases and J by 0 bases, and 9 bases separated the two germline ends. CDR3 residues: CASSLDVGSYNEQFF. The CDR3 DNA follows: TGCGCCAGCAGCTTAGACGTTGGCTCCTACAATGAGCAGTTCTTC.

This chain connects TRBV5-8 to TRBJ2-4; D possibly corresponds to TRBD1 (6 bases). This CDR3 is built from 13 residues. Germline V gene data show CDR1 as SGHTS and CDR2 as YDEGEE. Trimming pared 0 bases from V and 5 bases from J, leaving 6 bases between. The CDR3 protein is CASSLAGENIQYF. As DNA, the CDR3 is TGTGCCAGCAGCTTGGCAGGGGAAAACATTCAGTACTTC.

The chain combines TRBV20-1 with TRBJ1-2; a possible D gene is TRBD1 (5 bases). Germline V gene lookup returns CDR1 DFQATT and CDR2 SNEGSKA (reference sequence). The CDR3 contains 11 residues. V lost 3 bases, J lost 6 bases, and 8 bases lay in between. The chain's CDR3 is CSASVQDGYTF. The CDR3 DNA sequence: TGCAGTGCTAGCGTACAGGATGGCTACACCTTC.

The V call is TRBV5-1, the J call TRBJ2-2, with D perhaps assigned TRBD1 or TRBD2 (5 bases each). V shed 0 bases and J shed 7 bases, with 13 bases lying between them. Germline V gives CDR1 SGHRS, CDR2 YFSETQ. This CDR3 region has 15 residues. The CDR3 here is CASSLGPGTGGELFF. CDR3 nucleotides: TGCGCCAGCAGCTTGGGGCCAGGGACGGGCGGGGAGCTGTTTTTT.

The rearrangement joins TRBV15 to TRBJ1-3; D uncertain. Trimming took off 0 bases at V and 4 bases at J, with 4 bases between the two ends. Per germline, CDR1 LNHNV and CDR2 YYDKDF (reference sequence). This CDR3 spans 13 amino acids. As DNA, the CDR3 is TGTGCCACCAGCAGAGATCGGGGAAACACCATATATTTT. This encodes CATSRDRGNTIYF. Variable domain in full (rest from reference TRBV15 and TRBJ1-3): DAMVIQNPRYQVTQFGKPVTLSCSQTLNHNVMYWYQQKSSQAPKLLFHYYDKDFNNEADTPDNFQSRRPNTSFCFLDIRSPGLGDTAMYLCATSRDRGNTIYFGEGSWLTVV.

This CDR3 is CASSLLAGVGTDTQYF. CDR3 in DNA: TGCGCCAGCAGCTTGCTAGCGGGGGTCGGCACAGATACGCAGTATTTT. The chain is built from TRBV5-1 and TRBJ2-3, with 10 bases that match TRBD2. With V trimmed by 1 base and J by 1 base, 3 bases remained unmatched. Looked up from germline, CDR1 is SGHRS and CDR2 is YFSETQ. The CDR3 spans 16 residues.

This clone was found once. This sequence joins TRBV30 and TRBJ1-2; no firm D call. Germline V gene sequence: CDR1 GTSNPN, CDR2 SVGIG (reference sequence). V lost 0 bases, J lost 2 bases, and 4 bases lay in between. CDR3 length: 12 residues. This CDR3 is CAWSVQNYGYTF. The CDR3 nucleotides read TGTGCCTGGAGTGTGCAGAACTATGGCTACACCTTC.

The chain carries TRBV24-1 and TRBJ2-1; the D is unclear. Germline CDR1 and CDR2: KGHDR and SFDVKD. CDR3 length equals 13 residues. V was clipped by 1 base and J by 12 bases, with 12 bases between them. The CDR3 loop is CATSDFWASGQFF. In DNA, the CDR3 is TGTGCCACCAGTGATTTTTGGGCCAGTGGGCAGTTCTTC.

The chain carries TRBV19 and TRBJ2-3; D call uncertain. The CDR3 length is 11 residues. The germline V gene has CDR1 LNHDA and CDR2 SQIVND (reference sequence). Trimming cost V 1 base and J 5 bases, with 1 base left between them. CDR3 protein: CASSIGDTQYF. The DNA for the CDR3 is TGTGCCAGTAGTATAGGAGATACGCAGTATTTT.

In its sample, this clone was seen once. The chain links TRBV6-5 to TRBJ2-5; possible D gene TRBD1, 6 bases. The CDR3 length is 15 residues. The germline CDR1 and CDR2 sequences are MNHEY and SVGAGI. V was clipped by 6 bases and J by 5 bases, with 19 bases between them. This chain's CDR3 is CASRKQGPPAETQYF. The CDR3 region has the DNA TGTGCCAGCAGGAAACAGGGCCCCCCGGCTGAGACCCAGTACTTC.

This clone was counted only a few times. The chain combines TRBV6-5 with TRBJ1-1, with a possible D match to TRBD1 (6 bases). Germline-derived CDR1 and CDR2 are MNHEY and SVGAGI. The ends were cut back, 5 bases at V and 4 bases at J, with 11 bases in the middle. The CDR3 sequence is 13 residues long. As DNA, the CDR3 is TGTGCCAGCAGTCGACAGGCTTTCACTGAAGCTTTCTTT. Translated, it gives CASSRQAFTEAFF.

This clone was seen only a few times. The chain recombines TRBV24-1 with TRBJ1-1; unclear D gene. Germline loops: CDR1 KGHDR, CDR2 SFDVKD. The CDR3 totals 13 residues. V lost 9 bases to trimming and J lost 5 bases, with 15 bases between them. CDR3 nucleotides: TGTGCCACCGGGGAGGAAAGGAGGACTGAAGCTTTCTTT. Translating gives CATGEERRTEAFF.

The chain's CDR3 is CASSEVEDSPLHF. CDR3 sequence (DNA): TGTGCCAGCAGTGAAGTGGAGGATTCACCCCTCCACTTT. This chain connects TRBV2 to TRBJ1-6; D uncertain. V was clipped by 1 base and J by 8 bases, with 6 bases between them. Germline values: CDR1 SNHLY, CDR2 FYNNEI. The CDR3 totals 13 residues.

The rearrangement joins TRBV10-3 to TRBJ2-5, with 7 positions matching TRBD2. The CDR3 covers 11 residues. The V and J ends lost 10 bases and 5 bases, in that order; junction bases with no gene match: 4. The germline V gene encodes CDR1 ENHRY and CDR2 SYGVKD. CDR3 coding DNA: TGTGCCACCCGGGAGGCCGAGACCCAGTACTTC. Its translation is CATREAETQYF.

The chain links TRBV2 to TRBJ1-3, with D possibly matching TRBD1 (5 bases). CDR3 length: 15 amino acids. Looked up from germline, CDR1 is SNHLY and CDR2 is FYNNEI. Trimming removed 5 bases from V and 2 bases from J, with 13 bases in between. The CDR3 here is CASSPQWGTGNTIYF. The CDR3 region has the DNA TGTGCCAGCAGTCCTCAGTGGGGGACTGGAAACACCATATATTTT.

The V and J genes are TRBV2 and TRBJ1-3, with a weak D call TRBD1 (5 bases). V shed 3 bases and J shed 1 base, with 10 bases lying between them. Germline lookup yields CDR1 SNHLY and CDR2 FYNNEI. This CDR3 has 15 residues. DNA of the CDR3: TGTGCCAGCAGTGAGGGACCTAGGTCTGGAAACACCATATATTTT. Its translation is CASSEGPRSGNTIYF.

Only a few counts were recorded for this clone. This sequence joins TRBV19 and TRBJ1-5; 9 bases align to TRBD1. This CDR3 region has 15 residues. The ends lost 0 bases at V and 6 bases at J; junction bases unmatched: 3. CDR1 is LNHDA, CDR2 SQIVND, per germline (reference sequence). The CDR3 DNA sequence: TGTGCCAGTAGTATAGAAGGACAGGGGAGTCAGCCCCAGCATTTT. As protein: CASSIEGQGSQPQHF.

CDR3 nucleotides: TGTGCCTGGGGACTAGCGGGGCTAAAGTCCTACAATGAGCAGTTCTTC. Residues: CAWGLAGLKSYNEQFF. This chain uses TRBV30 with TRBJ2-1; TRBD2 matches at 12 bases. CDR3 length: 16 amino acids. Germline trimming cut 5 bases from V and 1 base from J; bases unmatched to any gene: 6. Germline V gives CDR1 GTSNPN, CDR2 SVGIG (reference sequence).

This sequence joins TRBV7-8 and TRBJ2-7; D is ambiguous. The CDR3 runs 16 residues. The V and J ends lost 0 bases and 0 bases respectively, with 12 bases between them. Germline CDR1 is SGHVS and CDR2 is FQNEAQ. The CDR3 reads CASSLALSGSSYEQYV. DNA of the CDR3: TGTGCCAGCAGCTTAGCGCTATCGGGCAGCTCCTACGAGCAGTACGTC.